The next 20 T cell receptor beta chains were all read from a single sample in a study of shared clonotypes between healthy human individuals. Using immunoSEQ multiplex PCR, the repertoire was profiled, and TCRdb retains in-frame clones only, with some absent. The table shows about 1,900,000 clones, with less than 95% occurring only once. Positively selected for CCR7, the CD45RO-negative cells used as naive CD8 cells excluded terminally differentiated effector memory CD45RA+ cells. The specimen sequenced was naive CD8+ T cells sorted from blood. Source of these receptors: a man aged 18 to 35 in good health.

Concerning this clone itself: At one boundary the junction diverges from the germline segment, which might be a read error. This chain links TRBV6-1 with TRBJ1-1; D is unresolved. The CDR3 has 9 residues. Germline loops: CDR1 MNHNS, CDR2 SASEGT. This chain's CDR3 is CASRIGGNF. DNA of the CDR3: TGTGCCAGCAGGATTGGAGGAAACTTT.

V gene TRBV25-1 combines with J gene TRBJ1-3; a possible D gene is TRBD1 (5 bases). The CDR3 runs to 14 residues. Germline assignment: CDR1 MGHDK and CDR2 SYGVNS. V lost 1 base to trimming and J lost 1 base, with 5 bases between them. CDR3 amino acids: CASSEWGSGNTIYF. In DNA, the CDR3 is TGTGCCAGCAGTGAATGGGGGTCTGGAAACACCATATATTTT.

The genes are TRBV7-9 and TRBJ1-4, with D possibly being TRBD1 (6 bases). V lost 6 bases and J lost 3, with 20 bases in between. The CDR3 contains 17 residues. The germline gives CDR1 SEHNR, CDR2 FQNEAQ (reference sequence). CDR3 residues: CASRPYEGDIANEKLFF. CDR3 coding DNA: TGTGCCAGCAGACCGTACGAGGGGGATATTGCTAATGAAAAACTGTTTTTT.

The chain employs TRBV5-6 and TRBJ2-1; weak D call: TRBD2 (6 bases). Germline V gene lookup returns CDR1 SGHDT and CDR2 YYEEEE. V was shortened by 3 bases and J by 14 bases, with 15 bases between the two germline ends. The CDR3 consists of 12 residues. CDR3 in amino acids: CASSWGAGHEFF. CDR3 nucleotides: TGTGCCAGCAGCTGGGGAGCGGGTCATGAGTTCTTC.

Worth noting for this clone: An end of the junction does not agree with germline; a read error may underlie this. This chain uses TRBV7-7 with TRBJ2-3, with 8 bases fitting TRBD1. The CDR3 consists of 16 residues. Germline V lookup: CDR1 SSHAT, CDR2 FNYEAQ (reference sequence). DNA of the CDR3: TGTGCTAGCAGCTCAGCCGCGACAGGGGGCACAGATACGCAGTATTTT. The encoded protein is CASSSAATGGTDTQYF.

This clone was detected once. Other DNA sequences of this sample code for an identical CDR3. The chain has TRBV27 and TRBJ2-7; 10 nucleotides agree with TRBD1. The germline gives CDR1 MNHEY, CDR2 SMNVEV (reference sequence). The CDR3 runs 15 residues. V was pared by 6 bases and J by 2 bases, with 7 bases of the junction left unmatched. CDR3 region: CASSPRTGGTYEQYF. CDR3 sequence (DNA): TGTGCCAGCAGCCCCCGGACAGGGGGAACCTACGAGCAGTACTTC.

The chain couples TRBV27 to TRBJ1-1; maybe TRBD1 (5 bases). In germline, CDR1 is MNHEY, CDR2 SMNVEV (reference sequence). Deletions cut 2 bases from V and 1 base from J, with 17 bases between. This CDR3 region has 17 residues. The CDR3: CASSLTSGGGKNTEAFF. The CDR3 coding sequence is TGTGCCAGCAGTTTAACTTCGGGGGGAGGGAAGAACACTGAAGCTTTCTTT.

This chain joins TRBV5-6 and TRBJ2-1; 11 bases match TRBD2. Germline trimming cut 2 bases from V and 6 bases from J; bases unmatched to any gene: 7. Per the germline V gene, CDR1 is SGHDT and CDR2 is YYEEEE. The CDR3 is 16 amino acids. CDR3 bases: TGTGCCAGCAGCTTATTGACTAGCGGGATTAGCAATGAGCAGTTCTTC. Translated: CASSLLTSGISNEQFF.

About this clone: Other DNA sequences in this specimen translate into the identical CDR3. The chain uses TRBV28 and TRBJ1-1; D is possibly TRBD1 (5 bases). Germline values: CDR1 MDHEN, CDR2 SYDVKM. The CDR3 totals 14 residues. V gave up 2 bases and J gave up 0 bases, with 7 bases separating them. CDR3 residues: CASSLGQLNTEAFF. The CDR3 bases are TGTGCCAGCAGTTTAGGACAATTGAACACTGAAGCTTTCTTT.

As to this clone: Other nucleotide sequences from this sample produce the same CDR3. The rearrangement uses TRBV9 and TRBJ2-1; D may match TRBD1 or TRBD2 (5 bases each). This CDR3 has 13 amino acids. V lost 2 bases to trimming and J lost 4 bases, with 7 bases between them. Germline-derived CDR1 and CDR2 are SGDLS and YYNGEE. Here the CDR3 reads CASSVGAYNEQFF. CDR3 DNA sequence: TGTGCCAGCAGCGTCGGGGCGTACAATGAGCAGTTCTTC.

This rearrangement joins TRBV9 to TRBJ1-1, with D perhaps matching TRBD1 (5 bases). The CDR3 contains 14 residues. CDR1 is SGDLS and CDR2 is YYNGEE in the germline V gene. V lost 3 bases to trimming and J lost 10 bases, with 19 bases between them. The CDR3 spells CASSESGGAFGAFF. The CDR3 region has the DNA TGTGCCAGCAGCGAAAGTGGAGGGGCGTTCGGAGCTTTCTTT.

This chain joins TRBV6-6 and TRBJ1-6; no clear D gene. The CDR3 has 15 amino acids. Trimming took 0 bases from V and 8 from J, leaving 11 bases between them. CDR1 and CDR2 (germline): MNHNY, SVGAGI (reference sequence). CDR3 in DNA: TGTGCCAGCAGTTACTCCATCGGTGGTTATTCACCCCTCCACTTT. Translation: CASSYSIGGYSPLHF.

This chain connects TRBV7-9 to TRBJ2-5, with D tentatively TRBD2 (6 bases). CDR1 and CDR2 (germline): SEHNR, FQNEAQ (reference sequence). Between the trimmed V and J ends, which lost 5 bases and 1 base, there was a span of 17 bases. There are 16 residues in the CDR3. The CDR3 reads CASSATPGEGQETQYF. The DNA of the CDR3 is TGTGCCAGCAGCGCAACCCCGGGGGAAGGCCAAGAGACCCAGTACTTC.

The chain has TRBV27 and TRBJ1-2; 10 bases agree with TRBD1. The junction had 3 bases not matched to a gene; V was cut back by 3 bases and J by 2 bases. The CDR3 is 15 residues long. Per the germline V gene, CDR1 is MNHEY and CDR2 is SMNVEV (reference sequence). The CDR3 DNA reads as TGTGCCAGCAGTTTTAAGGGACAGGGGAACTATGGCTACACCTTC. Its protein product is CASSFKGQGNYGYTF.

The chain carries TRBV25-1 and TRBJ2-1; TRBD2 agrees at 9 bases. CDR3 size: 16 residues. Germline-derived CDR1 and CDR2 are MGHDK and SYGVNS. J was trimmed by 8 bases and V by 3 bases; bases with no gene match: 11. In DNA form, the CDR3 reads TGTGCCAGCAGTGATAAACGGGCGGGAGGGCCGGATGAGCAGTTCTTC. Translation gives CASSDKRAGGPDEQFF.

The chain employs TRBV29-1 and TRBJ1-2, with D possibly matching TRBD1 (5 bases). The V gene's germline CDR1 is SQVTM and CDR2 ANQGSEA. V dropped 5 bases and J dropped 7 bases, with 17 bases sitting between them. The CDR3 has 13 residues. CDR3: CSVREEWGGGYTF. CDR3 sequence (DNA): TGCAGCGTTCGAGAGGAATGGGGGGGTGGCTACACCTTC.

This sequence joins TRBV4-1 and TRBJ2-7; D assignment may be TRBD1 or TRBD2 (11 bases each). Trimming removed 5 bases at V and 3 bases at J, with 23 bases between. The CDR3 extends over 17 amino acids. Germline assignment: CDR1 MGHRA and CDR2 YSYEKL. DNA of the CDR3: TGCGCCAGCAGCTACAGGGACAGGGGGACTAGCGGCTACGAGCAGTACTTC. As protein: CASSYRDRGTSGYEQYF.

Comment on this clone: This specimen includes other DNA sequences encoding the same CDR3. The chain uses TRBV29-1 and TRBJ1-1; D might be TRBD1 (5 bases). Germline V gene data show CDR1 as SQVTM and CDR2 as ANQGSEA. Trimming stripped 2 bases from V and 0 bases from J, with 7 bases between. The CDR3 totals 13 residues. CDR3 sequence: CSVETGVNTEAFF. CDR3 nucleotide sequence: TGCAGCGTTGAAACAGGAGTGAACACTGAAGCTTTCTTT.

The genes are TRBV5-8 and TRBJ2-7, with D tentatively TRBD1 or TRBD2 (5 bases each). Germline lookup yields CDR1 SGHTS and CDR2 YDEGEE. Deletions cut 2 bases from V and 3 bases from J, with 12 bases between. This CDR3 spans 14 amino acids. The CDR3 DNA follows: TGTGCCAGCAGCTTCCGGGACGGAAGCTACGAGCAGTACTTC. This gives the protein CASSFRDGSYEQYF.

The V call is TRBV6-5, the J call TRBJ2-3, with D hard to call. Germline CDR1 MNHEY, CDR2 SVGAGI. The CDR3 is made up of 15 amino acids. Trimming left V 2 bases short and J 5 bases short, with 14 bases between. The CDR3 DNA is TGTGCCAGCAGTTACGTACTCGCGGCCGGAGATACGCAGTATTTT. This codes for CASSYVLAAGDTQYF.